This entry describes one T cell receptor beta chain. V shed 6 bases and J shed 6 bases, with 14 bases lying between them. This CDR3 spans 13 amino acids. Germline-derived CDR1 and CDR2 are WSHSY and SAAADI. The sample belongs to a study of blood T cell repertoires in COVID-19. Background on the study: Donors in the United States, Italy and Spain gave samples during acute or convalescent COVID-19. Sample material is recorded as cDNA or gDNA derived from T cells, B-cell-depleted T cells, or PBMCs.

In the authors' workflow: Scientists estimated how many nucleated cells there were by amplifying reference gene primers. Sequenced by immunoSEQ multiplex PCR; TCRdb stores in-frame clones only, minus some. The V and J calls and the clone size are those of that table, but D and trimming were determined from the DNA. The sample carries 60,000 to 75,000 clones, roughly 86% recorded once. This receptor was identified in a woman aged 60-75 years with acute or convalescent COVID-19. The sequenced sample was peripheral blood. The rearrangement links TRBV10-2 to TRBJ1-1; D is uncertain. CDR3 region: CASSRGPDAEAFF. CDR3 nucleotides: TGCGCCAGCAGCCGAGGGCCGGACGCTGAAGCTTTCTTT.